The following is a T cell receptor (beta chain) sequence with its context. Its specificity is unknown. This sample stems from a study of T-cell memory formation after mild COVID-19. Study-wide background: Largely donor-specific sequence clusters came from a couple of donors. Points from the study as a whole: CD4+ contracting clones were found mainly in CM and EM, and CD8+ ones in EMRA. Cross-reactive memory seemingly joined, as some responding clones were found in pre-infection memory.

The length of the CDR3 is 15 residues. TCRdb processed the 5' RACE reads anew with MiXCR; each CDR3 protein has one entry. The table shows hundreds of thousands of distinct CDR3 sequences, with about a fifth occurring only once. The sequence was collected from an adult woman who had mild COVID-19 (a few samples of this study predate the infection). Cell type and time point are not known. The V gene is TRBV21-1, the J gene TRBJ2-7; no check of the table's D call, TRBD2, against the DNA was made. TRBV21-1 corresponds to a pseudogene. The sample taken for sequencing was PBMCs or a T cell subset sorted from them (not recorded which). The CDR3 spells CASSNTAGLSYEQYF. DNA of the CDR3: TGTGCCAGCAGCAATACTGCGGGACTCTCCTACGAGCAGTACTTC.